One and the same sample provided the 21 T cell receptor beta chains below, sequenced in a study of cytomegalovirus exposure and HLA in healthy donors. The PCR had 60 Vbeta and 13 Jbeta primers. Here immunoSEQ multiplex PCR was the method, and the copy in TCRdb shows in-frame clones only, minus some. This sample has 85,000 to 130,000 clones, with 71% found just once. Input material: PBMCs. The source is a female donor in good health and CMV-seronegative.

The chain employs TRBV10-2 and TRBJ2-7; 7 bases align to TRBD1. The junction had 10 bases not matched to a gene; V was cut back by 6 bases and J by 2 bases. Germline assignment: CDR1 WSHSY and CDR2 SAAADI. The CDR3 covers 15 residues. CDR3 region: CASRARTGATYEQYF. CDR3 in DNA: TGCGCCAGCAGGGCCAGGACAGGAGCAACCTACGAGCAGTACTTC.

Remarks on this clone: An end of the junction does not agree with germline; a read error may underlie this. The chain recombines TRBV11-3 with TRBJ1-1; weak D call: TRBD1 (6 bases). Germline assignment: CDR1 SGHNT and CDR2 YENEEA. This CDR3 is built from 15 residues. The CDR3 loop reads CASSLTTGVNTEAFF. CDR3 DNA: TGTGCCAGCAGCTTAACGACAGGTGTGAATACTGAAGCTTTCTTT.

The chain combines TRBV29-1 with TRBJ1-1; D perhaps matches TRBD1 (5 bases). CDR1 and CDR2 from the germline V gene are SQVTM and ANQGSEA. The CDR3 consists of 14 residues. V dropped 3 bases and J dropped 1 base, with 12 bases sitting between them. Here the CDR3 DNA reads TGCAGCGTTGATAAGCGGGGGAGGAACACTGAAGCTTTCTTT. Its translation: CSVDKRGRNTEAFF.

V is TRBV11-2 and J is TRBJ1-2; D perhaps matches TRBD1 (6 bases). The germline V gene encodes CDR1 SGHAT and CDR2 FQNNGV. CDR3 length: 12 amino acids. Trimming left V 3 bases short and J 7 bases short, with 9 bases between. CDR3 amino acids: CASSFTGFGYTF. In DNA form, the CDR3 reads TGTGCCAGCAGCTTCACAGGGTTTGGCTACACCTTC.

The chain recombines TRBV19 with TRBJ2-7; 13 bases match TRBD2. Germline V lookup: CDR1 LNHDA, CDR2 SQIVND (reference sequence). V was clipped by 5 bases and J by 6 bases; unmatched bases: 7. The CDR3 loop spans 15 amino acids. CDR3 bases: TGTGCCAGTAGTGTACTAGCGGGAGGGCCGGGCGAGCAGTACTTC. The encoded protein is CASSVLAGGPGEQYF.

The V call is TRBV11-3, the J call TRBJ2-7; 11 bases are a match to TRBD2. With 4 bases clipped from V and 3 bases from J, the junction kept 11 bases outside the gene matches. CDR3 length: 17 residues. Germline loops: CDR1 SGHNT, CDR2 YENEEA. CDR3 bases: TGTGCCAGCAGCTCCTTATTCCGGGGACTAGCGGACTACGAGCAGTACTTC. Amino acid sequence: CASSSLFRGLADYEQYF. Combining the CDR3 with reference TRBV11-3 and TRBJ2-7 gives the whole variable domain EAGVVQSPRYKIIEKKQPVAFWCNPISGHNTLYWYLQNLGQGPELLIRYENEEAVDDSQLPKDRFSAERLKGVDSTLKIQPAELGDSAVYLCASSSLFRGLADYEQYFGPGTRLTVT.

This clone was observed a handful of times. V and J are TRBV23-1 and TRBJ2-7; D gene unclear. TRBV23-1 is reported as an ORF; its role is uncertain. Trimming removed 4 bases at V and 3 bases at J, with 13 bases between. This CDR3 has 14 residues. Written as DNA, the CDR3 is TGCGCCAGCAGTCGATCCTTACACTACTACGAGCAGTACTTC. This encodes CASSRSLHYYEQYF.

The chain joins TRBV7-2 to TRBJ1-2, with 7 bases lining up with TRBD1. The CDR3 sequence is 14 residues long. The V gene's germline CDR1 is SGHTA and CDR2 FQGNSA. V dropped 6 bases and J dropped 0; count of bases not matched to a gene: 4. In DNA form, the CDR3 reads TGTGCCAGCAGACCAGGGACAGCTAACTATGGCTACACCTTC. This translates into CASRPGTANYGYTF. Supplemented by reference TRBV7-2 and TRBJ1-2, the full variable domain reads GAGVSQSPSNKVTEKGKDVELRCDPISGHTALYWYRQSLGQGLEFLIYFQGNSAPDKSGLPSDRFSAERTGGSVSTLTIQRTQQEDSAVYLCASRPGTANYGYTFGSGTRLTVV.

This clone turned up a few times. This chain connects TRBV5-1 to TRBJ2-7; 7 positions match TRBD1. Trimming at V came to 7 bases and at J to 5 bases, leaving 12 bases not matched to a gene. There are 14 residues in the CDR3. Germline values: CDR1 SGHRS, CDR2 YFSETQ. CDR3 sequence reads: CASGDYDRVHEQYF. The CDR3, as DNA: TGCGCCAGCGGGGATTATGACAGGGTCCACGAGCAGTACTTC.

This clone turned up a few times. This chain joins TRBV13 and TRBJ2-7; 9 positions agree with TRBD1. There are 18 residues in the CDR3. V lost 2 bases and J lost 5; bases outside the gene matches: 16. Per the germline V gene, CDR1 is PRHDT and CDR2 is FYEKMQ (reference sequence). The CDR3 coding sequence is TGTGCCAGCAGCTTAACCCCCTATCCGGGACAGGGAATACACGAGCAGTACTTC. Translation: CASSLTPYPGQGIHEQYF.

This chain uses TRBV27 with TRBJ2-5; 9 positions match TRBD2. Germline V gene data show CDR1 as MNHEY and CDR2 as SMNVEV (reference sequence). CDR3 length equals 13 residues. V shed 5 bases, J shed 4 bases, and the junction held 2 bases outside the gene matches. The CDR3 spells CASSVLAGETQYF. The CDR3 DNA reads TGTGCCAGCAGTGTACTAGCGGGAGAGACCCAGTACTTC.

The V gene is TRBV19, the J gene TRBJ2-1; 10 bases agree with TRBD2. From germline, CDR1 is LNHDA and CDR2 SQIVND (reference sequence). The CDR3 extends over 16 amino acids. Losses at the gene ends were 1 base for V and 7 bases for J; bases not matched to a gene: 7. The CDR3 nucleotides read TGTGCCAGTAGTATAGTGCCTAGCGGGAGTTGGAATGAGCAGTTCTTC. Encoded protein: CASSIVPSGSWNEQFF.

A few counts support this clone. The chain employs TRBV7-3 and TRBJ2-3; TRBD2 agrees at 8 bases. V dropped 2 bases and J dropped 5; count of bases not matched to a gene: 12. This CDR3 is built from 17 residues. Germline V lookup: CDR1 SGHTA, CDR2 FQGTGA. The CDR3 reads CASSLGPPAGGLDTQYF. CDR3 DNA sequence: TGTGCCAGCAGCTTAGGACCCCCGGCGGGAGGTCTAGATACGCAGTATTTT.

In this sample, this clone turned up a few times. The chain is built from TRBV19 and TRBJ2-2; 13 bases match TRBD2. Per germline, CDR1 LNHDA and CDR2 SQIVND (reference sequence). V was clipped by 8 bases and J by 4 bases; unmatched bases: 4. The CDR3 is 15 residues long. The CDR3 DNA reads TGTGCCAGTGGACTAGCGGGAGCCAGCACCGGGGAGCTGTTTTTT. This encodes CASGLAGASTGELFF.

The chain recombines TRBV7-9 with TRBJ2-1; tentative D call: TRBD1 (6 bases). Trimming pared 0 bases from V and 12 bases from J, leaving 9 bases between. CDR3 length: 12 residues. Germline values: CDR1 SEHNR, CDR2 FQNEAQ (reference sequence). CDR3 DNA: TGTGCCAGCAGCTTAGCGGGGGCGGGGCAGTTCTTC. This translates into CASSLAGAGQFF.

The CDR3 nucleotides are TGCGCCAGCAGTCGCGGACTAGCGGGAACCTACGAGCAGTACTTC. It is translated as CASSRGLAGTYEQYF. The chain is built from TRBV10-2 and TRBJ2-7, with 12 bases identical to TRBD2. Germline values: CDR1 WSHSY, CDR2 SAAADI. This CDR3 has 15 residues. J gave up 2 bases and V 5 bases, and 4 bases lay outside the gene matches.

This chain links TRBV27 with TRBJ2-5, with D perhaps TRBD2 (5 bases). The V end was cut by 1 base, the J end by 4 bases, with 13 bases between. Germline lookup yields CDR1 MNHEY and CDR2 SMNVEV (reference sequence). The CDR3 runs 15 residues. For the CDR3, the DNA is TGTGCCAGCAGTTTATACTCTACTAGTGGAGAGACCCAGTACTTC. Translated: CASSLYSTSGETQYF.

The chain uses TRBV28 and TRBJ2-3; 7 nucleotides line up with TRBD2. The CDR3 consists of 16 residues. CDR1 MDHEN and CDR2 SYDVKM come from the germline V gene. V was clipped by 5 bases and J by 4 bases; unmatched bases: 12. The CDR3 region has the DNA TGTGCCAGCAGTACAGCGGGGCTAGGAGGAGCAGATACGCAGTATTTT. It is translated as CASSTAGLGGADTQYF.

CDR3 protein: CASSVEWGRGYEQYF. CDR3 sequence (DNA): TGTGCCAGCAGCGTGGAATGGGGCAGGGGATACGAGCAGTACTTC. The chain carries TRBV9 and TRBJ2-7, with D maybe TRBD1 (6 bases). Between the trimmed V and J ends, which lost 2 bases and 4 bases, there was a span of 16 bases. Germline lookup yields CDR1 SGDLS and CDR2 YYNGEE. The CDR3 spans 15 residues.

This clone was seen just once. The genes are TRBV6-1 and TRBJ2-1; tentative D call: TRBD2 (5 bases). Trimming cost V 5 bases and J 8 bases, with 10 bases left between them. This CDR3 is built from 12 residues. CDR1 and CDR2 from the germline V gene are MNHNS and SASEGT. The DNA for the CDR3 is TGTGCCAGCAGTCCCCTCGGGGATGAGCAGTTCTTC. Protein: CASSPLGDEQFF.

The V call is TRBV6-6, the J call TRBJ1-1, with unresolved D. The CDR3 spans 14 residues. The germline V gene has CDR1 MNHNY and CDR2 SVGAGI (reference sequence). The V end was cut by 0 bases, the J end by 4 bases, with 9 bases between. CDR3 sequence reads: CASSYSSGATEAFF. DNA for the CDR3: TGTGCCAGCAGTTACTCTAGTGGAGCCACTGAAGCTTTCTTT.